This TCR beta chain was recovered during a study of a mutant IDH1 vaccine in newly diagnosed glioma. Study-wide results and caveats: With respect to changes in top peripheral T cell clonotypes, pseudoprogression seemed unrelated.

Only in-frame clones appear in the TCRdb table, and some are missing; sequencing was by immunoSEQ multiplex PCR. The table includes tens of thousands of clones, roughly 86% detected once. The time point was: week 23, last vaccination. Topical imiquimod accompanied each vaccine dose, which consisted of 300 ug of mutant IDH1 20-mer peptide. Germline V gene data show CDR1 as SGHRS and CDR2 as YFSETQ. The V gene end was trimmed by 3 bases and the J gene end by 6 bases; junction bases not matched to a gene: 1. This CDR3 is built from 14 residues. In the case of this clone: Antigen: not known.

This chain uses TRBV5-1 with TRBJ1-6; 9 nucleotides line up with TRBD1. Here the sequenced sample was PBMCs, taken from a glioma patient whose treatment included an IDH1 peptide vaccine. The source of this sequence is a man younger than 40 with glioma. CDR3: CASSWGQGNSPLHF. The CDR3 DNA reads TGCGCCAGCAGCTGGGGACAGGGTAATTCACCCCTCCACTTT.